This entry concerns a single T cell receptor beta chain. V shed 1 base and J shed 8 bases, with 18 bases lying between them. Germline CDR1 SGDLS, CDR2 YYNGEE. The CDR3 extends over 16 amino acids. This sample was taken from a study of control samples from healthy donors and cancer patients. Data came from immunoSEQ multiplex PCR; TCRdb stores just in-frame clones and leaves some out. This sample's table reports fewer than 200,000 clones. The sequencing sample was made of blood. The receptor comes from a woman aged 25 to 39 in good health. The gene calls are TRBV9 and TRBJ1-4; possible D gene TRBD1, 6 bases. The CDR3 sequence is CASSVKWGAFNEKLFF. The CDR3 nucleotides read TGTGCCAGCAGCGTAAAGTGGGGGGCCTTTAACGAAAAACTGTTTTTT.